A single sample is the source of the 15 T cell receptor beta chains below, sequenced in a study of blood T cell repertoires in COVID-19. Produced via immunoSEQ multiplex PCR; TCRdb's table is partial and in-frame only. The sample includes nearly 400,000 clones, over 85% of them seen just once. Sequenced sample: PBMCs or T cells enriched from blood (not recorded which). Every receptor here comes from a woman under 40 who had recovered from COVID-19.

V gene TRBV6-5 combines with J gene TRBJ2-7; 9 positions agree with TRBD1. The germline CDR1 and CDR2 sequences are MNHEY and SVGAGI. The CDR3 sequence is 14 residues long. Unmatched junction bases numbered 8, after V lost 5 bases and J lost 6 bases. This chain's CDR3 is CASSNTGGFGEQYF. CDR3 nucleotides: TGTGCCAGCAGTAATACAGGGGGCTTTGGCGAGCAGTACTTC.

This clone was seen a few times. This sequence joins TRBV10-3 and TRBJ1-1, with D unclear. CDR1 and CDR2 from the germline V gene are ENHRY and SYGVKD. The CDR3 extends over 13 amino acids. V lost 8 bases, J lost 1 base, and 11 bases lay in between. CDR3 nucleotide sequence: TGTGCCATCGGTCGGGATACGAACACTGAAGCTTTCTTT. This translates into CAIGRDTNTEAFF.

The sample holds a few counts of this clone. This sequence joins TRBV5-4 and TRBJ2-3; 7 nucleotides align to TRBD2. CDR1 is SGHNT, CDR2 YYREEE, per germline (reference sequence). This CDR3 spans 15 amino acids. Trimming removed 0 bases from V and 0 bases from J; junction bases left unmatched: 1. The CDR3 loop reads CASSLGLASTDTQYF. Written as DNA, the CDR3 is TGTGCCAGCAGCTTGGGACTAGCAAGCACAGATACGCAGTATTTT.

This chain uses TRBV3-1 (or the pseudogene TRBV3-2) with TRBJ2-7; D is possibly TRBD2 (5 bases). The CDR3 totals 16 residues. V was cut by 1 base and J by 5 bases, with 18 bases left in between. The germline gives CDR1 LGHDT, CDR2 YNNKEL (reference sequence). CDR3 residues: CASSQGLDSRSNEQYF. As DNA, the CDR3 is TGTGCCAGCAGCCAAGGGCTGGACTCCCGTTCGAACGAGCAGTACTTC.

This chain connects TRBV7-2 to TRBJ1-2, with D uncertain. The CDR3 length is 13 residues. V lost 7 bases and J 4 bases, leaving 13 bases between the germline ends. Germline CDR1 is SGHTA and CDR2 is FQGNSA. The CDR3 is CASNNLTGYGYTF. Here the CDR3 DNA reads TGTGCCAGCAACAACCTCACGGGCTATGGCTACACCTTC.

This chain joins TRBV2 and TRBJ2-1; the D is unclear. Deletions cut 3 bases from V and 2 bases from J, with 23 bases between. The CDR3 totals 19 residues. From germline, CDR1 is SNHLY and CDR2 FYNNEI. CDR3 amino acids: CASSEQVPLGLIPYNEQFF. CDR3 nucleotide sequence: TGTGCCAGCAGTGAGCAGGTTCCCTTAGGTCTGATTCCCTACAATGAGCAGTTCTTC.

J is TRBJ2-5 and V is TRBV5-4; 9 bases map to TRBD1. The CDR3 has 16 residues. V was clipped by 4 bases and J by 4 bases; unmatched bases: 11. Germline lookup yields CDR1 SGHNT and CDR2 YYREEE (reference sequence). Here the CDR3 reads CASSGTRNRGLETQYF. As DNA, the CDR3 is TGTGCCAGCAGCGGCACCCGTAACAGGGGGCTAGAGACCCAGTACTTC.

The chain uses TRBV3-1 (or the pseudogene TRBV3-2) and TRBJ1-2, with D possibly matching TRBD1 (6 bases). The V and J ends lost 1 base and 2 bases respectively, with 11 bases between them. The CDR3 is made up of 15 amino acids. Germline-derived CDR1 and CDR2 are LGHDT and YNNKEL (reference sequence). This CDR3 is CASSQVGGANYGYTF. The CDR3 DNA sequence: TGTGCCAGCAGCCAAGTTGGGGGCGCAAACTATGGCTACACCTTC.

The chain employs TRBV6-5 and TRBJ1-2, with TRBD1 identical over 7 bases. Losses at the gene ends were 5 bases for V and 2 bases for J; bases not matched to a gene: 8. Germline values: CDR1 MNHEY, CDR2 SVGAGI. CDR3 length: 15 amino acids. The CDR3 DNA follows: TGTGCCAGCAGTCCCTATGGCAGGGGGAACTATGGCTACACCTTC. Translating it yields CASSPYGRGNYGYTF.

This chain links TRBV5-5 with TRBJ1-5; a possible D gene is TRBD1 (5 bases). The CDR3 contains 16 residues. The germline V gene encodes CDR1 SGHKS and CDR2 YYEKEE (reference sequence). V was pared by 1 base and J by 4 bases, with 15 bases between. This CDR3 reads CASSLFPHRGNQPQHF. The CDR3 nucleotides read TGTGCCAGCAGCTTGTTCCCACACCGGGGGAATCAGCCCCAGCATTTT.

This sequence joins TRBV27 and TRBJ1-4; 8 bases fit TRBD1. Trimming removed 8 bases from V and 6 bases from J; junction bases left unmatched: 5. The CDR3 is 13 amino acids. Germline CDR1 reads MNHEY; CDR2 reads SMNVEV (reference sequence). The CDR3 protein is CASGDRGDEKLFF. The CDR3 bases are TGTGCCAGCGGAGACAGGGGTGATGAAAAACTGTTTTTT. Variable domain in full (rest from reference TRBV27 and TRBJ1-4): EAQVTQNPRYLITVTGKKLTVTCSQNMNHEYMSWYRQDPGLGLRQIYYSMNVEVTDKGDVPEGYKVSRKEKRNFPLILESPSPNQTSLYFCASGDRGDEKLFFGSGTQLSVL.

The sample holds one count of this clone. The chain combines TRBV19 with TRBJ2-1; D is unresolved. V was cut by 3 bases and J by 8 bases, with 5 bases left in between. CDR3 length: 11 amino acids. Germline V gene sequence: CDR1 LNHDA, CDR2 SQIVND (reference sequence). CDR3: CASSISDEQFF. The DNA of the CDR3 is TGTGCCAGTAGTATTAGTGATGAGCAGTTCTTC.

The V call is TRBV4-2, the J call TRBJ2-1; maybe TRBD1 (6 bases). The CDR3 has 16 residues. CDR1 and CDR2 (germline): LGHNA, YNFKEQ. The V gene lost 2 bases and the J gene lost 7 bases, with 18 bases spanning the gap. CDR3 amino acids: CASSQHRWGPGNEQFF. CDR3 DNA sequence: TGTGCCAGCAGCCAACACCGTTGGGGGCCGGGGAATGAGCAGTTCTTC.

V gene TRBV25-1 combines with J gene TRBJ1-6, with unresolved D. Germline assignment: CDR1 MGHDK and CDR2 SYGVNS. The CDR3 extends over 16 amino acids. With 4 bases removed from V and 6 bases from J, the gap between germline ends came to 16 bases. CDR3 region: CASSGVDRGSNSPLHF. For the CDR3, the DNA is TGTGCCAGCAGTGGGGTGGACCGGGGATCTAATTCACCCCTCCACTTT.

This chain uses TRBV4-1 with TRBJ1-4; TRBD1 aligns across 9 bases. The V and J ends lost 0 bases and 4 bases, in that order; junction bases with no gene match: 0. Germline V CDR1 and CDR2: MGHRA, YSYEKL. The CDR3 contains 15 residues. The CDR3 region is CASSQEGQGNEKLFF. DNA for the CDR3: TGCGCCAGCAGCCAAGAGGGACAGGGTAATGAAAAACTGTTTTTT.